This TCR beta chain was retrieved from a study of identical twins. On this clonotype itself: No antigen is known for it.

V was shortened by 2 bases and J by 1 base, with 19 bases between the two germline ends. This CDR3 contains 18 residues. Germline V lookup: CDR1 LGHNT, CDR2 FRNRAP. Study observations and caveats: Some out-of-frame alpha sequences were shared by twins, and these showed excess low generation probability.

In TCRdb, the 5' RACE reads were re-called with MiXCR into one record per CDR3 protein. The table lists around 1.7 million distinct CDR3 sequences, around a third of them singletons, with approximately 0.29% in the top ten. The TCR originated in a newborn girl in good health. The sequencing input was cord blood. V is TRBV12-5 and J is TRBJ2-3; the D gene is possibly TRBD1 (5 bases). The CDR3: CASGLLSLAGWGTDTQYF. The CDR3 DNA reads as TGTGCTAGTGGTTTGCTCTCCTTGGCAGGGTGGGGCACAGATACGCAGTATTTT. Full variable domain (rest looked up from reference TRBV12-5 and TRBJ2-3): DARVTQTPRHKVTEMGQEVTMRCQPILGHNTVFWYRQTMMQGLELLAYFRNRAPLDDSGMPKDRFSAEMPDATLATLKIQPSEPRDSAVYFCASGLLSLAGWGTDTQYFGPGTRLTVL.